These 23 T cell receptor beta chains were all obtained from the same sample, sequenced in a study of CD8 T cells in Susac syndrome. Random hexamers served to reverse transcribe roughly 0.5 to 1 ug RNA. Using its own MiXCR run on the immunoSEQ multiplex PCR reads, TCRdb lists one record per CDR3 protein. The sample shows 150,000 to 200,000 distinct CDR3 sequences, roughly 95% of them seen only once. Sequencing input: CD4+ T cells from PBMCs. All receptors come from a human donor with multiple sclerosis.

The sample holds one count of this clonotype. The DNA for the CDR3 is TGTGCCAGCAGTTTGGGAAACAGAGCTAACTATGGCTACACCTTC. Translating gives CASSLGNRANYGYTF. V gene TRBV12-3 or TRBV12-4 combines with J gene TRBJ1-2; D is undetermined. V lost 3 bases and J 0 bases, leaving 11 bases between the germline ends. This CDR3 region has 15 residues.

V is TRBV18 and J is TRBJ2-7; tentatively, D is TRBD2 (6 bases). V was pared by 7 bases and J by 7 bases, with 20 bases between. CDR1 is KGHSH, CDR2 LQKENI, per germline. The CDR3 contains 14 residues. The CDR3 here is CASLADVRNPEQYF. DNA for the CDR3: TGTGCCAGCTTAGCGGACGTCCGAAATCCGGAGCAGTACTTC.

V usage is TRBV4-3 and J usage is TRBJ1-1; D ambiguous. CDR1 is LGHNA and CDR2 is YSLEER in the germline V gene. CDR3 length: 13 amino acids. V lost 1 base to trimming and J lost 3 bases, with 6 bases between them. CDR3 nucleotides: TGCGCCAGCAGCCAAGGCCACGACACTGAAGCTTTCTTT. As protein: CASSQGHDTEAFF.

The chain couples TRBV28 to TRBJ2-3, with 12 bases that match TRBD2. This CDR3 comprises 17 residues. Germline loops: CDR1 MDHEN, CDR2 SYDVKM. With 5 bases clipped from V and 2 bases from J, the junction kept 8 bases outside the gene matches. The CDR3 is CASSTPASGRVTDTQYF. The CDR3 nucleotides read TGTGCCAGCAGTACCCCAGCTAGCGGGAGGGTCACAGATACGCAGTATTTT.

The chain recombines TRBV5-4 with TRBJ2-7; 8 bases are a match to TRBD2. Trimming removed 4 bases from V and 4 bases from J; junction bases left unmatched: 10. CDR1 is SGHNT, CDR2 YYREEE, per germline (reference sequence). This CDR3 has 15 residues. CDR3 bases: TGTGCCAGCAGCGCGAGCGGGAGAAGTTTGTACGAGCAGTACTTC. This codes for CASSASGRSLYEQYF.

The gene calls are TRBV25-1 and TRBJ1-2, with D perhaps TRBD1 (5 bases). The CDR3 consists of 12 residues. Trimming left V 4 bases short and J 8 bases short, with 11 bases between. Germline assignment: CDR1 MGHDK and CDR2 SYGVNS. The DNA of the CDR3 is TGTGCCAGCAGTGGAGCGGGGCTCGGCTACACCTTC. It encodes CASSGAGLGYTF.

J is TRBJ1-5 and V is TRBV4-2; D perhaps matches TRBD1 (5 bases). Germline assignment: CDR1 LGHNA and CDR2 YNFKEQ. CDR3 size: 15 residues. V was trimmed by 5 bases and J by 1 base, leaving 12 bases between them. DNA for the CDR3: TGTGCCAGCAGCTCCGGGACCACCAGCAATCAGCCCCAGCATTTT. Translating gives CASSSGTTSNQPQHF.

The rearrangement links TRBV24-1 to TRBJ1-5, with TRBD1 identical over 8 bases. The ends lost 2 bases at V and 8 bases at J; junction bases unmatched: 7. Germline loops: CDR1 KGHDR, CDR2 SFDVKD. This CDR3 is built from 15 residues. The CDR3 bases are TGTGCCACCAGTGATTCATCGACAGGGGTAAAGCCCCAGCATTTT. This gives the protein CATSDSSTGVKPQHF.

The table lists this clonotype with a few counts. The CDR3 here is CASRTGPNTEAFF. The CDR3 coding sequence is TGTGCCTCCCGGACGGGGCCTAACACTGAAGCTTTCTTT. The genes are TRBV7-9 and TRBJ1-1; weak D call: TRBD1 (5 bases). Germline CDR1 reads SEHNR; CDR2 reads FQNEAQ (reference sequence). The CDR3 consists of 13 residues. V was pared by 11 bases and J by 2 bases, with 15 bases between. The variable domain in full, completed from reference TRBV7-9 and TRBJ1-1, reads DTGVSQNPRHKITKRGQNVTFRCDPISEHNRLYWYRQTLGQGPEFLTYFQNEAQLEKSRLLSDRFSAERPKGSFSTLEIQRTEQGDSAMYLCASRTGPNTEAFFGQGTRLTVV.

The CDR3 sequence is CASSLTGTGEHGYTF. In nucleotides, the CDR3 is TGTGCCAGCAGTTTGACCGGGACAGGGGAACATGGCTACACCTTC. V usage is TRBV12-3 or TRBV12-4 and J usage is TRBJ1-2, with 10 positions matching TRBD1. The junction had 7 bases not matched to a gene; V was cut back by 3 bases and J by 6 bases. CDR3 length: 15 amino acids.

The CDR3 DNA reads TGTGCCAGCAGTCCCGGACAGGGCTCCAATCAGCCCCAGCATTTT. This gives the protein CASSPGQGSNQPQHF. This chain links TRBV7-2 with TRBJ1-5; 8 bases are shared with TRBD1. Germline V lookup: CDR1 SGHTA, CDR2 FQGNSA. Trimming removed 6 bases from V and 3 bases from J; junction bases left unmatched: 7. The CDR3 length is 15 residues. Full variable domain (remainder filled in from reference TRBV7-2 and TRBJ1-5): GAGVSQSPSNKVTEKGKDVELRCDPISGHTALYWYRQSLGQGLEFLIYFQGNSAPDKSGLPSDRFSAERTGGSVSTLTIQRTQQEDSAVYLCASSPGQGSNQPQHFGDGTRLSIL.

The V call is TRBV7-9, the J call TRBJ2-7; D is perhaps TRBD1 or TRBD2 (5 bases each). This CDR3 has 15 amino acids. Trimming took 6 bases from V and 2 from J, leaving 17 bases between them. CDR1 SEHNR and CDR2 FQNEAQ come from the germline V gene (reference sequence). The CDR3 here is CASRSTGTAPYEQYF. The CDR3, as DNA: TGTGCCAGCAGATCGACCGGGACCGCTCCCTACGAGCAGTACTTC.

J is TRBJ2-1 and V is TRBV29-1; no reliable D call. The germline CDR1 and CDR2 sequences are SQVTM and ANQGSEA. Trimming cost V 7 bases and J 4 bases, with 5 bases left between them. The CDR3 contains 10 residues. The CDR3 nucleotides are TGCAGCGGGCAGTACAATGAGCAGTTCTTC. It codes for CSGQYNEQFF.

The chain is built from TRBV20-1 and TRBJ2-7; tentative D call: TRBD2 (6 bases). Trimming cost V 0 bases and J 2 bases, with 11 bases left between them. The CDR3 is made up of 14 amino acids. Germline V gene sequence: CDR1 DFQATT, CDR2 SNEGSKA (reference sequence). The CDR3 DNA sequence: TGCAGTGCTAGAGATCCGCGGGGTCCCTACGAGCAGTACTTC. Translated, it gives CSARDPRGPYEQYF.

The chain links TRBV5-6 to TRBJ2-5; D perhaps matches TRBD2 (6 bases). Germline loops: CDR1 SGHDT, CDR2 YYEEEE. Trimming removed 0 bases at V and 4 bases at J, with 16 bases between. There are 16 residues in the CDR3. The CDR3 loop is CASSLVGTGLGETQYF. The CDR3 DNA follows: TGTGCCAGCAGCTTGGTTGGGACTGGATTAGGAGAGACCCAGTACTTC.

The chain couples TRBV3-1 to TRBJ2-3; TRBD2 matches 7 bases. The CDR3 is 15 residues long. With V trimmed by 2 bases and J by 5 bases, 7 bases remained unmatched. CDR1 is LGHDT, CDR2 YNNKEL, per germline (reference sequence). The DNA for the CDR3 is TGTGCCAGCAGCCAAAATGGCGGGAGAGGAGATACGCAGTATTTT. It translates to CASSQNGGRGDTQYF.

V usage is TRBV5-1 and J usage is TRBJ2-2, with D perhaps matching TRBD1 (6 bases). The CDR3 is 14 amino acids. Looked up from germline, CDR1 is SGHRS and CDR2 is YFSETQ. V dropped 4 bases and J dropped 5 bases, with 12 bases sitting between them. The CDR3 region has the DNA TGCGCCAGCAGCGGTCAAACAGGGACCGGGGAGCTGTTTTTT. It translates to CASSGQTGTGELFF.

This chain joins TRBV27 and TRBJ2-7; D call uncertain. Germline V lookup: CDR1 MNHEY, CDR2 SMNVEV (reference sequence). The V end was cut by 3 bases, the J end by 2 bases, with 8 bases between. This CDR3 has 13 residues. In DNA, the CDR3 is TGTGCCAGCAGTTTTCGCATAGCCTACGAGCAGTACTTC. Protein sequence: CASSFRIAYEQYF.

This clonotype was recorded only once. This rearrangement joins TRBV6-5 to TRBJ1-1, with 8 bases aligning to TRBD1. Germline assignment: CDR1 MNHEY and CDR2 SVGAGI. The CDR3 runs 15 residues. The J segment lost 5 bases and the V segment lost 5 bases, leaving 10 bases of the junction unmatched. The CDR3 reads CASSIHGQGRTEAFF. CDR3 DNA sequence: TGTGCCAGCAGTATTCACGGACAGGGCCGGACTGAAGCTTTCTTT.

The V call is TRBV9, the J call TRBJ2-3; D is unresolved. V was shortened by 0 bases and J by 6 bases, with 5 bases between the two germline ends. Germline V gene data show CDR1 as SGDLS and CDR2 as YYNGEE. The CDR3 has 12 residues. The CDR3 spells CASSVVVDTQYF. CDR3 sequence (DNA): TGTGCCAGCAGCGTAGTCGTCGATACGCAGTATTTT.

The V and J genes are TRBV2 and TRBJ2-7; a possible D gene is TRBD2 (5 bases). V was trimmed by 9 bases and J by 3 bases, leaving 18 bases between them. The germline V gene encodes CDR1 SNHLY and CDR2 FYNNEI. This CDR3 contains 14 residues. In DNA form, the CDR3 reads TGTGCCAGTCTGCCCGACGGGGAAATCTACGAGCAGTACTTC. This sequence encodes CASLPDGEIYEQYF. The full variable domain, completed using reference TRBV2 and TRBJ2-7, is EPEVTQTPSHQVTQMGQEVILRCVPISNHLYFYWYRQILGQKVEFLVSFYNNEISEKSEIFDDQFSVERPDGSNFTLKIRSTKLEDSAMYFCASLPDGEIYEQYFGPGTRLTVT.

This clonotype was seen more than once but under ten times. The chain links TRBV28 to TRBJ2-7; D uncertain. Germline V gene sequence: CDR1 MDHEN, CDR2 SYDVKM. V shed 4 bases and J shed 1 base, with 20 bases lying between them. The CDR3 loop spans 17 amino acids. CDR3 residues: CASSSPPGLIISYEQYF. The CDR3 DNA sequence: TGTGCCAGCAGTTCCCCTCCCGGTCTGATTATATCCTACGAGCAGTACTTC.

This clonotype was picked up one time. The chain carries TRBV20-1 and TRBJ2-7, with D possibly TRBD2 on 7 matching bases. This CDR3 comprises 14 residues. The V gene lost 0 bases and the J gene lost 5 bases, with 14 bases spanning the gap. The germline V gene has CDR1 DFQATT and CDR2 SNEGSKA (reference sequence). CDR3 sequence: CSARDGAGAHEQYF. In DNA form, the CDR3 reads TGCAGTGCTAGAGATGGGGCGGGGGCCCACGAGCAGTACTTC.